This entry lists 16 T cell receptor beta chains sequenced from one sample in a study of blood T cell repertoires in COVID-19. Assay: immunoSEQ multiplex PCR; the TCRdb copy retains only in-frame clones and omits some. The sample has some 110,000 clones; 71% are singletons. The sequencing sample was made of peripheral blood. The receptor set was obtained from a human donor with acute or convalescent COVID-19. The donor label of this sample is uncertain.

This chain connects TRBV25-1 to TRBJ2-7, with 12 positions matching TRBD1. In germline, CDR1 is MGHDK, CDR2 SYGVNS. The CDR3 consists of 16 residues. Unmatched junction bases numbered 5, after V lost 1 base and J lost 4 bases. The CDR3 nucleotides are TGTGCCAGCAGTGAATTGGGACAGGGGGCGGCTTACGAGCAGTACTTC. Amino acids: CASSELGQGAAYEQYF.

CDR3 sequence (DNA): TGTGCCAGCAGCCGAGGCAGGGGGCCATCTGGAAACACCATATATTTT. Its protein is CASSRGRGPSGNTIYF. The V call is TRBV7-8, the J call TRBJ1-3; 8 bases are shared with TRBD1. This CDR3 spans 16 amino acids. Germline CDR1 and CDR2: SGHVS and FQNEAQ. With 5 bases clipped from V and 1 base from J, the junction kept 7 bases outside the gene matches.

The chain has TRBV9 and TRBJ2-1; 8 bases map to TRBD2. The CDR3 sequence is 16 residues long. The V gene's germline CDR1 is SGDLS and CDR2 YYNGEE. The trim removed 3 bases at V and 5 bases at J, leaving 10 bases unmatched. Here the CDR3 DNA reads TGTGCCAGCAGCGAGCCGGGCGGGGGGATTAACAATGAGCAGTTCTTC. As protein: CASSEPGGGINNEQFF. The variable domain in full, with the rest retrieved from reference TRBV9 and TRBJ2-1, is DSGVTQTPKHLITATGQRVTLRCSPRSGDLSVYWYQQSLDQGLQFLIQYYNGEERAKGNILERFSAQQFPDLHSELNLSSLELGDSALYFCASSEPGGGINNEQFFGPGTRLTVL.

The rearrangement joins TRBV5-8 to TRBJ2-2, with D maybe TRBD1 (6 bases). V was clipped by 1 base and J by 1 base, with 11 bases between them. Germline-derived CDR1 and CDR2 are SGHTS and YDEGEE. CDR3 size: 16 residues. Written as DNA, the CDR3 is TGTGCCAGCAGCTTGTTCAGGGGTCAGAACACCGGGGAGCTGTTTTTT. Protein sequence: CASSLFRGQNTGELFF.

The chain couples TRBV28 to TRBJ1-2; possible D gene TRBD1, 6 bases. The germline gives CDR1 MDHEN, CDR2 SYDVKM. This CDR3 region has 15 residues. The V and J ends lost 2 bases and 2 bases respectively, with 12 bases between them. CDR3 DNA: TGTGCCAGCAGTTTACCGGACAGTCCCAACTATGGCTACACCTTC. This translates into CASSLPDSPNYGYTF.

The chain has TRBV28 and TRBJ2-1; TRBD2 is a possible D gene (5 bases). V shed 5 bases and J shed 6 bases, with 11 bases lying between them. CDR1 and CDR2 from the germline V gene are MDHEN and SYDVKM. This CDR3 has 13 amino acids. The CDR3: CASSPHGVNEQFF. CDR3 nucleotide sequence: TGTGCCAGCAGTCCCCACGGGGTCAATGAGCAGTTCTTC.

This clone was recorded only once. V usage is TRBV3-1 (or the pseudogene TRBV3-2) and J usage is TRBJ2-4; D is unclear. Trimming took 0 bases from V and 8 from J, leaving 17 bases between them. The germline gives CDR1 LGHDT, CDR2 YNNKEL (reference sequence). There are 16 residues in the CDR3. DNA for the CDR3: TGTGCCAGCAGCCAAGATTCGACGAGCGCTAGTGACATTCAGTACTTC. Its protein is CASSQDSTSASDIQYF.

This chain joins TRBV2 and TRBJ1-1; 9 bases are a match to TRBD1. The germline gives CDR1 SNHLY, CDR2 FYNNEI. The CDR3 spans 14 residues. V shed 6 bases, J shed 4 bases, and the junction held 6 bases outside the gene matches. CDR3 residues: CASRSGQGGTEAFF. The CDR3 bases are TGTGCCAGCAGGTCGGGACAGGGAGGCACTGAAGCTTTCTTT.

This clone was recorded many times. The V and J genes are TRBV10-2 and TRBJ1-2, with D perhaps matching TRBD1 (6 bases). Germline-derived CDR1 and CDR2 are WSHSY and SAAADI. V was clipped by 2 bases and J by 4 bases, with 14 bases between them. The CDR3 is 15 residues long. The CDR3 sequence: CASSEIGGAGYGYTF. CDR3 coding DNA: TGCGCCAGCAGTGAGATTGGGGGGGCCGGCTATGGCTACACCTTC.

The rearrangement links TRBV18 to TRBJ1-2; no reliable D call. Deletions cut 0 bases from V and 5 bases from J, with 10 bases between. The germline V gene has CDR1 KGHSH and CDR2 LQKENI. The CDR3 consists of 14 residues. Here the CDR3 reads CASSPPELSYGYTF. The CDR3 DNA is TGTGCCAGCTCACCACCGGAGTTATCGTATGGCTACACCTTC.

In DNA form, the CDR3 reads TGTGCCAGCAGCCTACCCGCGGGGGCTGGCTACACCTTC. As protein: CASSLPAGAGYTF. V is TRBV5-6 and J is TRBJ1-2; the D gene is possibly TRBD1 (6 bases). CDR1 and CDR2 from the germline V gene are SGHDT and YYEEEE. Trimming stripped 4 bases from V and 7 bases from J, with 14 bases between. The CDR3 covers 13 residues.

The chain links TRBV24-1 to TRBJ2-3; D perhaps matches TRBD2 (5 bases). CDR1 and CDR2 (germline): KGHDR, SFDVKD. Trimming removed 9 bases at V and 0 bases at J, with 12 bases between. There are 14 residues in the CDR3. The CDR3 loop is CATGRGSSTDTQYF. The CDR3 DNA sequence: TGTGCCACCGGACGCGGGTCTAGCACAGATACGCAGTATTTT.

This clone was counted only a few times. The rearrangement uses TRBV5-1 and TRBJ1-2, with a tentative D call TRBD1 (5 bases). CDR3 size: 15 residues. In germline, CDR1 is SGHRS, CDR2 YFSETQ. Trimming took off 2 bases at V and 2 bases at J, with 13 bases between the two ends. Here the CDR3 reads CASSFSPGQNYGYTF. The CDR3 DNA follows: TGCGCCAGCAGCTTTAGTCCAGGGCAAAACTATGGCTACACCTTC.

This chain links TRBV4-2 with TRBJ1-6, with D unresolved. This CDR3 is 14 amino acids long. The germline V gene has CDR1 LGHNA and CDR2 YNFKEQ. Deletions cut 4 bases from V and 5 bases from J, with 9 bases between. In DNA form, the CDR3 reads TGTGCCAGCAGCCTGACTCGTAATAATTCACCCCTCCACTTT. Translation gives CASSLTRNNSPLHF.

V gene TRBV29-1 combines with J gene TRBJ1-2; 9 bases are shared with TRBD1. The ends lost 6 bases at V and 2 bases at J; junction bases unmatched: 10. The germline V gene encodes CDR1 SQVTM and CDR2 ANQGSEA. There are 15 residues in the CDR3. The CDR3 here is CSVIPRTGVNYGYTF. The CDR3 DNA sequence: TGCAGCGTCATACCCAGGACAGGGGTGAACTATGGCTACACCTTC.

V and J are TRBV20-1 and TRBJ2-3; 9 bases are shared with TRBD2. The CDR3 length is 16 residues. The trim removed 3 bases at V and 1 base at J, leaving 8 bases unmatched. Germline V gene data show CDR1 as DFQATT and CDR2 as SNEGSKA (reference sequence). As DNA, the CDR3 is TGCAGTGCTAGTGATGCGGGGGGGTTGGGCACAGATACGCAGTATTTT. Translated: CSASDAGGLGTDTQYF.